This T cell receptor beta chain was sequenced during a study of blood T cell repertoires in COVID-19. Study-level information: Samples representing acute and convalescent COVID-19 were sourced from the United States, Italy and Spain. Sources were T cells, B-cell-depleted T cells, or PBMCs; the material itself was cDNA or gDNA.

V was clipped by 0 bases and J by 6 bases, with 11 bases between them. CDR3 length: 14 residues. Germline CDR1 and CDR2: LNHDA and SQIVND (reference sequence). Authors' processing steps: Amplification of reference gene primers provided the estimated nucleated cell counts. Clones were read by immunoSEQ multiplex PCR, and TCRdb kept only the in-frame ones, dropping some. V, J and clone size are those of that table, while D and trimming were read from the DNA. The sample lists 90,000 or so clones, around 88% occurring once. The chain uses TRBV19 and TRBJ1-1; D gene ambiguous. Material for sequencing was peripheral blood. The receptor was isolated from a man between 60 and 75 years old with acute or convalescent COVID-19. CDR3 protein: CASSIDWQRPEAFF. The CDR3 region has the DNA TGTGCCAGTAGTATAGATTGGCAGCGCCCTGAAGCTTTCTTT.